Listed below are T cell receptor beta chains from one sample, sequenced in a study of T cell repertoires and leukemia-associated antigens. TCRdb reprocessed the 5' RACE reads with MiXCR, giving one entry per CDR3 protein. The profile shows 9,800 or so distinct CDR3 sequences, approximately 40% of them singletons. Their antigens remain unidentified. Sequences were obtained from CD3+ T cells sorted from blood and cultured. These receptor sequences come from a female donor in good health. The CDR3 runs from the conserved cysteine through the conserved F or W.

TRBJ1-2	TRBV12-3/TRBV12-4	CASSWGQGTNRLNYGYTF
TRBJ2-1	TRBV20-1	CSARAGGRVTFNEQFF
TRBJ1-1	TRBV12-5	CASGLNDGPHTEAFF
TRBJ2-2	TRBV5-1	CASSQHTGELFF
TRBJ2-5	TRBV19	CASSINFKGFNDQYF
TRBJ2-1	TRBV11-2	CASSLGPGGLNEQFF
TRBJ2-7	TRBV6-5	CASSYSAGQQYEQYF
TRBJ2-3	TRBV7-9	CTSSLGLAGGTTTDMQYF
TRBJ1-1	TRBV6-5	CASSYSRGVGTEAFF
TRBJ2-2	TRBV7-2	CASSLDARNTGELFF
TRBJ2-7	TRBV20-1	CSARATQREFFSYEQYF
TRBJ2-1	TRBV10-3	CATASGTSGDNEQFF
TRBJ2-3	TRBV25-1	CASSDGRQGMDTQYF
TRBJ2-2	TRBV20-1	CSARGGGQQSTGELFF
TRBJ2-2	TRBV5-4	CASEDRERKNTGELFF
TRBJ2-2	TRBV20-1	CSASDYLSGELFF
TRBJ2-1	TRBV24-1	CATSDRDRGAHNEQFF
TRBJ1-4	TRBV7-9	CAAGQGDGENLFF
TRBJ2-1	TRBV7-2	CASSLGVAGAQFF
TRBJ2-4	TRBV5-1	CAHYVGGANIQYF
TRBJ1-1	TRBV12-3/TRBV12-4	CASSLDRFGHDRDGMNTEAFF
TRBJ2-1	TRBV5-5	CASSRPAGDIPRGPYNEQFF
TRBJ1-4	TRBV4-1	CAGSQAGRDGEKLFF
TRBJ2-3	TRBV5-1	CASSFRQGTDTQYF
TRBJ2-1	TRBV11-2	CASSFIGLADKQFF
TRBJ2-3	TRBV25-1	CASISGHRTDTQYF
TRBJ2-3	TRBV5-1	CASSLGGPGTDTQYF
TRBJ2-3	TRBV20-1	CSAESLAGVQWGTDTRYF
TRBJ2-7	TRBV4-2	CASSRRSSGESYEQYF
TRBJ2-3	TRBV29-1	CSVRRGLDTQYF
TRBJ2-3	TRBV20-1	CSASRDRDTDTQYF
TRBJ2-7	TRBV10-3	CAINSGDTYEQYF
TRBJ2-3	TRBV5-1	CASSLVTSGASTDTQYF
TRBJ2-2	TRBV7-7	CASTPGTGAANTGELFF
TRBJ1-1	TRBV10-3	CAISESSLNTEAFF
TRBJ2-4	TRBV5-4	CASSLQGNIQYF
TRBJ2-4	TRBV5-4	CASSRPSAKSVQYF
TRBJ2-5	TRBV4-2	CASSQDPQGVETQYF
TRBJ2-1	TRBV7-3	CPRSSAPAIPGTHSYNEQFF
TRBJ1-5	TRBV5-1	CARSLGSNSNQPQHF
TRBJ2-3	TRBV9	CASSVAESGTDTQYF
TRBJ2-2	TRBV5-1	CASSLGPGTGDTGELFF
TRBJ2-2	TRBV18	CASSQGFSGELFF
TRBJ2-1	TRBV7-3	CASSLNSGDEQFF
TRBJ1-6	TRBV7-9	CASSPVGGSSYNSPLHF
TRBJ2-1	TRBV3-1	CASSRQRGKQFF
TRBJ1-2	TRBV7-2	CASSLGRGSNYGYTF
TRBJ1-1	TRBV20-1	CSVRGRQGGTEAFF
TRBJ1-2	TRBV7-9	CASSSAGNYGYTF
TRBJ2-1	TRBV7-2	CASSFPTSGTVYNEQFF
TRBJ2-3	TRBV6-6	CASSPPSGRAPDTQYF
TRBJ2-7	TRBV5-4	CASSTLGATGVVYEQYF
TRBJ1-2	TRBV2	CANRDSNYGYTF